These T cell receptor beta chains were read from a single sample in a study of cytomegalovirus exposure and HLA in healthy donors. Method: immunoSEQ multiplex PCR; TCRdb's copy keeps in-frame clones and lacks some. The table includes 200,000 to 250,000 clones, just under 70% detected once. The sequenced sample was PBMCs. These receptors were obtained from a man between 40 and 49 years old in good health and CMV-seropositive. The CDR3 runs from the conserved cysteine through the conserved F or W. Each record gives: J gene, V gene, clone size, D gene, CDR3 DNA, CDR3 protein. A D gene is named only where the DNA matches it firmly. Clone size is given for some rows only: seen once, a few or many times, or a class if the clone is expanded.

TRBJ2-7 TRBV7-9 . . TGTGCCAGCAGCTACGCCTGGCCCGAGCAGTACTTC CASSYAWPEQYF
TRBJ1-1 TRBV29-1 . TRBD1 TGCAGCGTATACCAGGGGGGCACTGAAGCTTTCTTT CSVYQGGTEAFF
TRBJ1-5 TRBV19 . . TGTGCCAGTAGTATAGGAGGGGGTTATCAGCCCCAGCATTTT CASSIGGGYQPQHF
TRBJ1-2 TRBV2 . TRBD1 TGTGCCAGCAGCCAGGGGGAAGGTGGCTACACCTTC CASSQGEGGYTF
TRBJ2-3 TRBV11-3 once TRBD1 TGTGCCAGCAGCACCGGACAGGGGGCATCGACAGATACGCAGTATTTT CASSTGQGASTDTQYF
TRBJ1-1 TRBV5-1 . . TGCGCCAGCAGCTTGAGGGTGGAGCGGGACACTGAAGCTTTCTTT CASSLRVERDTEAFF
TRBJ1-1 TRBV2 few . TGTGCCAGCAGTGGGGAGGTATCCGGAGCTTTCTTT CASSGEVSGAFF
TRBJ1-3 TRBV6-1 . TRBD1 TGTGCCAGCAGTACACGGGACAGGGGAAACACCATATATTTT CASSTRDRGNTIYF
TRBJ2-1 TRBV6-1 . TRBD2 TGTGCCAGCACCATCCGGGACTATTACAATGAGCAGTTCTTC CASTIRDYYNEQFF
TRBJ2-1 TRBV11-2 few . TGTGCCAGCAGCTTAGAAGGGCCCGGGACTTTCTACAATGAGCAGTTCTTC CASSLEGPGTFYNEQFF
TRBJ1-1 TRBV28 few . TGTGCCAGCAGAGGTACAGTGAACACTGAAGCTTTCTTT CASRGTVNTEAFF
TRBJ2-7 TRBV11-3 . TRBD1 TGTGCCAGCAGCTATGACAGGGGACCTACCTACGAGCAGTACTTC CASSYDRGPTYEQYF
TRBJ2-7 TRBV4-2 . . TGTGCCAGCAGCCAAAGTGGCTCCCCGGGGGACGAGCAGTACTTC CASSQSGSPGDEQYF
TRBJ2-2 TRBV5-8 once . TGTGCCAGCATTCGAGGGGGTTACACCGGGGAGCTGTTTTTT CASIRGGYTGELFF
TRBJ1-5 TRBV28 . . TGTGCCAGCACCGTTGCTAGAAATCAGCCCCAGCATTTT CASTVARNQPQHF
TRBJ2-2 TRBV7-8 . TRBD1 TGTGCCAGCAGCAGACGGACAGGGGTTGACACCGGGGAGCTGTTTTTT CASSRRTGVDTGELFF
TRBJ1-2 TRBV27 . . TGTGCCAGCAGTTTTCAACAGAACTATGGCTACACCTTC CASSFQQNYGYTF
TRBJ1-2 TRBV28 few TRBD1 TGTGCCAGCAGTTACTTCGACAGGGGCTATGGCTACACCTTC CASSYFDRGYGYTF
TRBJ1-2 TRBV18 . . TGTGCCAGCTCACCCGGCGGTTGGCCTGACTATGGCTACACCTTC CASSPGGWPDYGYTF
TRBJ2-1 TRBV13 . TRBD2 TGTGCCAGCAGCTGGACTAGCGGGGGGATCATCTCCTACAATGAGCAGTTCTTC CASSWTSGGIISYNEQFF
TRBJ1-6 TRBV28 few . TGTGCCAGCAGCCCTAGAATTTCACCCCTCCACTTT CASSPRISPLHF
TRBJ2-3 TRBV7-2 . TRBD2 TGTGCCAGCAGCCATCGACTAGCGGGGCGGGGTAGGACAGATACGCAGTATTTT CASSHRLAGRGRTDTQYF
TRBJ2-1 TRBV6-4 . . TGTGCCAGCAGTGTAGTCCTGACAGTTACTTACAATGAGCAGTTCTTC CASSVVLTVTYNEQFF
TRBJ1-5 TRBV2 few . TGTGCCAGCAGACAGAACAGGGCCAATCAGCCCCAGCATTTT CASRQNRANQPQHF
TRBJ1-3 TRBV7-9 . . TGTGCCAGCAGCCTCAGGGATCTGAATGGAAACACCATATATTTT CASSLRDLNGNTIYF
TRBJ2-7 TRBV19 . TRBD2 TGTGCCAGTAATCGGGGGGAGGGAGCGCGCGAGCAGTACTTC CASNRGEGAREQYF
TRBJ2-7 TRBV5-6 few . TGTGCCAGCAGCTTCGGCGGGGACGAGCAGTACTTC CASSFGGDEQYF
TRBJ2-2 TRBV9 . TRBD1 TGTGCCAGCAGCGAGTCCCGGGACAGGGTTGGGGAGCTGTTTTTT CASSESRDRVGELFF
TRBJ2-1 TRBV5-1 . TRBD1 TGCGCCAGCAGCTTGGGGGACAGGGGGTACAATGAGCAGTTCTTC CASSLGDRGYNEQFF
TRBJ1-1 TRBV6-5 . . TGTGCCAGCTACGACAGAGCTATGAACACTGAAGCTTTCTTT CASYDRAMNTEAFF
TRBJ1-5 TRBV4-1 . TRBD1 TGCGCCAGCAGCCAAGAGACAGGGCTCCAGCCCCAGCATTTT CASSQETGLQPQHF
TRBJ1-1 TRBV19 . TRBD1 TGTGCCAGTAGTATCGAGGGGGCATCTACTGAAGCTTTCTTT CASSIEGASTEAFF